These 16 T cell receptor beta chains originate from one sample sequenced in a study of cytomegalovirus exposure and HLA in healthy donors. Both 60 Vbeta primers and 13 Jbeta primers went into the PCR. Sequencing was performed with immunoSEQ multiplex PCR; in TCRdb, only in-frame clones are kept and a portion is missing. The sample has around 76,000 clones, nearly 80% seen once. The sequencing input was PBMCs. Source of these receptors: a woman between 40 and 50 years old in good health and CMV-seropositive.

V is TRBV9 and J is TRBJ1-4, with D maybe TRBD1 (5 bases). Per germline, CDR1 SGDLS and CDR2 YYNGEE. Trimming took off 0 bases at V and 3 bases at J, with 12 bases between the two ends. This CDR3 is 16 amino acids long. The CDR3 spells CASSVGQKLANEKLFF. Here the CDR3 DNA reads TGTGCCAGCAGCGTAGGACAGAAGCTTGCTAATGAAAAACTGTTTTTT. The whole variable domain, remainder taken from reference TRBV9 and TRBJ1-4, is DSGVTQTPKHLITATGQRVTLRCSPRSGDLSVYWYQQSLDQGLQFLIQYYNGEERAKGNILERFSAQQFPDLHSELNLSSLELGDSALYFCASSVGQKLANEKLFFGSGTQLSVL.

This chain links TRBV7-2 with TRBJ2-1; D possibly corresponds to TRBD2 (6 bases). Per germline, CDR1 SGHTA and CDR2 FQGNSA. The CDR3 totals 14 residues. Trimming took 1 base from V and 4 from J, leaving 8 bases between them. CDR3 coding DNA: TGTGCCAGCAGCTTAGGGGGGGTGTACAATGAGCAGTTCTTC. Its translation is CASSLGGVYNEQFF.

The genes are TRBV10-3 and TRBJ2-3; possibly TRBD1 for D (6 bases). Germline values: CDR1 ENHRY, CDR2 SYGVKD. Trimming stripped 11 bases from V and 2 bases from J, with 20 bases between. This CDR3 has 15 amino acids. DNA of the CDR3: TGTGCCTCCCTTATGGGACAAAGTTTCACAGATACGCAGTATTTT. It yields the protein CASLMGQSFTDTQYF.

The rearrangement uses TRBV2 and TRBJ2-3; weak D call: TRBD1 (5 bases). V was cut by 8 bases and J by 2 bases, with 17 bases left in between. The CDR3 loop spans 15 amino acids. Germline-derived CDR1 and CDR2 are SNHLY and FYNNEI. The CDR3 sequence: CASGRDRTSTDTQYF. In nucleotides, the CDR3 is TGTGCCAGCGGACGAGACAGAACTTCCACAGATACGCAGTATTTT.

The chain couples TRBV28 to TRBJ2-5; D might be TRBD1 (5 bases). The closer fit of TRBJ2-7 to the DNA end suggests the J call may be wrong. This CDR3 spans 14 amino acids. Looked up from germline, CDR1 is MDHEN and CDR2 is SYDVKM. This CDR3 is CASSLAGISYEQYF. In DNA, the CDR3 is TGTGCCAGCAGTTTAGCAGGGATCTCCTACGAGCAGTACTTC.

The chain carries TRBV19 and TRBJ1-1; unclear D gene. Trimming left V 0 bases short and J 0 bases short, with 8 bases between. CDR3 length: 15 residues. CDR1 is LNHDA, CDR2 SQIVND, per germline (reference sequence). The CDR3, as DNA: TGTGCCAGTAGTATAGACATGAGCTTGAACACTGAAGCTTTCTTT. This sequence encodes CASSIDMSLNTEAFF.

This clone has only a few counts. The chain uses TRBV19 and TRBJ1-4, with 8 bases matching TRBD1. CDR1 and CDR2 from the germline V gene are LNHDA and SQIVND (reference sequence). This CDR3 region has 15 residues. V gave up 8 bases and J gave up 4 bases; unmatched junction bases: 9. CDR3 DNA sequence: TGTGCCAGTGGACAGGGAAATAGCGATAATGAAAAACTGTTTTTT. Translating it yields CASGQGNSDNEKLFF.

The rearrangement joins TRBV5-4 to TRBJ2-7; 8 bases are a match to TRBD2. Germline V gene data show CDR1 as SGHNT and CDR2 as YYREEE (reference sequence). Trimming took 4 bases from V and 2 from J; bases not matched to a gene: 5. The CDR3 has 14 residues. For the CDR3, the DNA is TGTGCCAGCAGCGTTCGAGCGGGGGCCTACGAGCAGTACTTC. It encodes CASSVRAGAYEQYF.

This clone was seen just once. The rearrangement joins TRBV6-5 to TRBJ2-3; D is possibly TRBD1 (6 bases). V was trimmed by 6 bases and J by 3 bases, leaving 16 bases between them. CDR1 and CDR2 (germline): MNHEY, SVGAGI. The CDR3 has 15 amino acids. CDR3 residues: CASRLQGLMTDTQYF. The CDR3 region has the DNA TGTGCCAGCAGACTACAGGGCTTAATGACAGATACGCAGTATTTT.

The chain employs TRBV28 and TRBJ1-2, with 7 bases matching TRBD1. Germline CDR1 reads MDHEN; CDR2 reads SYDVKM. The CDR3 loop spans 14 amino acids. Trimming removed 6 bases from V and 3 bases from J; junction bases left unmatched: 7. In DNA, the CDR3 is TGTGCCAGCAGGTCCGGGACAGTGTACTATGGCTACACCTTC. Amino acid sequence: CASRSGTVYYGYTF.

The chain links TRBV27 to TRBJ2-1, with 10 nucleotides matching TRBD1. Trimming took 6 bases from V and 8 from J; bases not matched to a gene: 13. The CDR3 contains 16 residues. Germline values: CDR1 MNHEY, CDR2 SMNVEV (reference sequence). The CDR3 DNA follows: TGTGCCAGCAGATACATTTGGGACAGGGGAATCGATGAGCAGTTCTTC. It codes for CASRYIWDRGIDEQFF.

The genes are TRBV7-9 and TRBJ1-1; 8 bases fit TRBD1. The CDR3 sequence is 14 residues long. Germline V lookup: CDR1 SEHNR, CDR2 FQNEAQ (reference sequence). The trim removed 5 bases at V and 10 bases at J, leaving 12 bases unmatched. CDR3 region: CASSPHQGQARAFF. CDR3 in DNA: TGTGCCAGCAGCCCTCACCAGGGACAGGCGCGAGCTTTCTTT.

The V call is TRBV11-3, the J call TRBJ2-5; D may be TRBD1 (5 bases). This CDR3 region has 15 residues. The V end was cut by 4 bases, the J end by 2 bases, with 14 bases between. Per germline, CDR1 SGHNT and CDR2 YENEEA. CDR3 sequence (DNA): TGTGCCAGCAGCTCACGGATAGGGGTGCAAGAGACCCAGTACTTC. This gives the protein CASSSRIGVQETQYF. Full variable domain (missing parts from reference TRBV11-3 and TRBJ2-5): EAGVVQSPRYKIIEKKQPVAFWCNPISGHNTLYWYLQNLGQGPELLIRYENEEAVDDSQLPKDRFSAERLKGVDSTLKIQPAELGDSAVYLCASSSRIGVQETQYFGPGTRLLVL.

In its sample, this clone was seen once. V and J are TRBV6-1 and TRBJ2-7; possible D gene TRBD1, 5 bases. The CDR3 extends over 14 amino acids. Germline V lookup: CDR1 MNHNS, CDR2 SASEGT. Trimming pared 4 bases from V and 2 bases from J, leaving 12 bases between. The CDR3: CASSGDSPPYEQYF. In DNA form, the CDR3 reads TGTGCCAGCAGTGGCGACAGTCCCCCCTACGAGCAGTACTTC.

This rearrangement joins TRBV7-9 to TRBJ1-2; TRBD1 is a possible D gene (6 bases). The ends were cut back, 7 bases at V and 4 bases at J, with 19 bases in the middle. The CDR3 is made up of 15 amino acids. Germline V gene data show CDR1 as SEHNR and CDR2 as FQNEAQ (reference sequence). CDR3 bases: TGTGCCAGCACCACCCGGGCGGGGGGGGCCTATGGCTACACCTTC. This encodes CASTTRAGGAYGYTF.

The chain couples TRBV19 to TRBJ1-2; tentative D call: TRBD1 (6 bases). Germline V gives CDR1 LNHDA, CDR2 SQIVND (reference sequence). The CDR3 has 14 amino acids. The V end lost 3 bases, the J end lost 4 bases, and 12 bases lay between the germline ends. Here the CDR3 reads CASSMGTLSYGYTF. The CDR3 region has the DNA TGTGCCAGTAGTATGGGGACACTATCCTATGGCTACACCTTC.